This T cell receptor beta chain came from a study of cytomegalovirus exposure and HLA in healthy donors. The overall study: The roughly 110 validation repertoires were produced on the same platform as the 500 to 800 repertoires of the first cohort. This was reported in a later analysis.

With respect to this clone: As yet, its antigen is unknown.

TCRdb keeps only in-frame clones here, not all; method: immunoSEQ multiplex PCR. Of 55,000 to 70,000 clones in the sample, approximately 91% are singletons; the top ten hold 3% to 3.5%. Germline loops: CDR1 GTSNPN, CDR2 SVGIG (reference sequence). The V end was cut by 0 bases, the J end by 2 bases, with 8 bases between. The CDR3 extends over 14 amino acids. Study conclusions and caveats: In a later analysis, first-cohort TCR clusters were found to tend to co-occur in the 130 or so validation repertoires. A few CMV-associated chains were confirmed in vitro to be specific for CMV antigens.

This TCR was sampled from a man aged 18 to 29 in good health and CMV-seronegative. The chain recombines TRBV30 with TRBJ1-5; no reliable D call. The specimen sequenced was PBMCs. In nucleotides, the CDR3 is TGTGCCTGGAGTGTTACTAATGGCAATCAGCCCCAGCATTTT. Amino acids: CAWSVTNGNQPQHF.